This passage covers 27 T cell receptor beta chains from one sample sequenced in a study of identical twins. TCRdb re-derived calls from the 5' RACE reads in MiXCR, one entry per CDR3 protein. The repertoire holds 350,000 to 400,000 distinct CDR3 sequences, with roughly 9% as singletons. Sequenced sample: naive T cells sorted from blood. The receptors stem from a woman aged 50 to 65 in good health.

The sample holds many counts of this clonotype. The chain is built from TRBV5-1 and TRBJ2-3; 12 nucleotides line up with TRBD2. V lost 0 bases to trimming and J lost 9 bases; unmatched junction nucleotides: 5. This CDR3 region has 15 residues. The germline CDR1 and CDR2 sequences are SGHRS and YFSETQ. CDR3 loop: CASSLGLAGEFTQYF. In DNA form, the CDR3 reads TGCGCCAGCAGCTTGGGACTAGCGGGAGAATTCACGCAGTATTTT. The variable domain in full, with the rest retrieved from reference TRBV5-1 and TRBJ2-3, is KAGVTQTPRYLIKTRGQQVTLSCSPISGHRSVSWYQQTPGQGLQFLFEYFSETQRNKGNFPGRFSGRQFSNSRSEMNVSTLELGDSALYLCASSLGLAGEFTQYFGPGTRLTVL.

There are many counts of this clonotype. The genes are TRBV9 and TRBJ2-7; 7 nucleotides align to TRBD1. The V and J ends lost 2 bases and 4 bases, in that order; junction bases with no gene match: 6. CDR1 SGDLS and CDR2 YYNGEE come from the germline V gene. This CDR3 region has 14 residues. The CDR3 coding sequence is TGTGCCAGCAGCGTCACAGGGGAGCCATACGAGCAGTACTTC. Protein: CASSVTGEPYEQYF.

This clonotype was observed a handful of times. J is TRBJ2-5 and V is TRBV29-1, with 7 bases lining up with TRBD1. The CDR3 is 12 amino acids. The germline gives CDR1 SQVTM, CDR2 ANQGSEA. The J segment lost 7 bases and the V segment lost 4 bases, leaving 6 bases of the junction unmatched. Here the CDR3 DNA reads TGCAGCGTTGGATCACAGGGGACGACCCAGTACTTC. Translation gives CSVGSQGTTQYF.

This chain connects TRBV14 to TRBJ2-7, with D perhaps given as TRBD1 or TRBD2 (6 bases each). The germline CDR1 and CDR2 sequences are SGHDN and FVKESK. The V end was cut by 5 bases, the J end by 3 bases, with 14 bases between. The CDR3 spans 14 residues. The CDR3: CASSLGGTGYEQYV. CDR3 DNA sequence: TGTGCCAGCAGCTTAGGGGGGACGGGCTACGAGCAGTACGTC.

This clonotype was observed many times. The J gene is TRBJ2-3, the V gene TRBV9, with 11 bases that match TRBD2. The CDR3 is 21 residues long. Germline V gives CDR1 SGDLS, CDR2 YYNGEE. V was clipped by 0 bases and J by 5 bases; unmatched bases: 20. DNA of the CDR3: TGTGCCAGCAGCGTAGGATTTCAGGGGATAATAGCGGGAGGGCCGAAAGATACGCAGTATTTT. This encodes CASSVGFQGIIAGGPKDTQYF.

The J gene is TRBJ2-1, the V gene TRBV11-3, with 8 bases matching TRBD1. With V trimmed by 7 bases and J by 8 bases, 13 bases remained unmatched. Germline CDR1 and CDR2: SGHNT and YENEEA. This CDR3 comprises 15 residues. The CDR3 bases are TGTGCCAGCATAAGGGCAGGGGGCTTTGTGGATGAGCAGTTCTTC. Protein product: CASIRAGGFVDEQFF.

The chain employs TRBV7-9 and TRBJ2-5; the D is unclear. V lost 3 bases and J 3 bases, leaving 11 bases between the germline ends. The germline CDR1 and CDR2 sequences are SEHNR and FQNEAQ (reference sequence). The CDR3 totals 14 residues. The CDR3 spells CASSFWASEETQYF. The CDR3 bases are TGTGCCAGCAGCTTTTGGGCCAGCGAAGAGACCCAGTACTTC. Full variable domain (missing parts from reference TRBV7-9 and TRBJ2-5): DTGVSQNPRHKITKRGQNVTFRCDPISEHNRLYWYRQTLGQGPEFLTYFQNEAQLEKSRLLSDRFSAERPKGSFSTLEIQRTEQGDSAMYLCASSFWASEETQYFGPGTRLLVL.

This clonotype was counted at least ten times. The CDR3 DNA sequence: TGCGCCAGCACCAAGGACAGGCCAAACTATGGCTACACCTTC. Translating it yields CASTKDRPNYGYTF. The gene calls are TRBV5-1 and TRBJ1-2, with 7 bases aligning to TRBD1. The germline V gene has CDR1 SGHRS and CDR2 YFSETQ. This CDR3 is 14 amino acids long. V lost 6 bases and J lost 2; bases outside the gene matches: 7.

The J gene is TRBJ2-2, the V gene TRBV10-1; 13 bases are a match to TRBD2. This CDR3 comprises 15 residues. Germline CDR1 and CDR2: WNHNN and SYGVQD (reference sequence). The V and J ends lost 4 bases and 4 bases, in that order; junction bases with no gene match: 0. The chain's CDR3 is CASSGLAGGTGELFF. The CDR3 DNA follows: TGCGCCAGCAGTGGACTAGCGGGAGGCACCGGGGAGCTGTTTTTT.

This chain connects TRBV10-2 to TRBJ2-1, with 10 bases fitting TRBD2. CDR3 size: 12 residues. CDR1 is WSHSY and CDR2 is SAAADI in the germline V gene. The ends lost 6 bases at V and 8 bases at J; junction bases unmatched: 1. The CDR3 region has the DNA TGCGCCAGCAGCGGACTAGCGGATGAGCAGTTCTTC. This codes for CASSGLADEQFF.

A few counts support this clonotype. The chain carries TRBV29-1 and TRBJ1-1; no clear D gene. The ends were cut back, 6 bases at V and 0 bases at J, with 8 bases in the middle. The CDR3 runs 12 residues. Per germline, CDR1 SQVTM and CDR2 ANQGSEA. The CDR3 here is CSVAFMNTEAFF. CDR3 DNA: TGCAGCGTGGCCTTTATGAACACTGAAGCTTTCTTT.

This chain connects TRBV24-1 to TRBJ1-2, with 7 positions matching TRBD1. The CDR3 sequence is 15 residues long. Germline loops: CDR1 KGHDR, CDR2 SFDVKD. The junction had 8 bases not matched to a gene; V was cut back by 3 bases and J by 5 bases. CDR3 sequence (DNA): TGTGCCACCAGTGATCGAACAGGGGTTTGGTATGGCTACACCTTC. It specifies CATSDRTGVWYGYTF.

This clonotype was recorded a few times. This chain's CDR3 is CASSLARLAAVTDTQYF. For the CDR3, the DNA is TGTGCCAGCAGTTTAGCGAGGCTAGCGGCGGTCACAGATACGCAGTATTTT. V and J are TRBV12-3 or TRBV12-4 and TRBJ2-3; 7 bases are shared with TRBD2. CDR3 size: 17 residues. V lost 0 bases to trimming and J lost 2 bases; unmatched junction nucleotides: 8.

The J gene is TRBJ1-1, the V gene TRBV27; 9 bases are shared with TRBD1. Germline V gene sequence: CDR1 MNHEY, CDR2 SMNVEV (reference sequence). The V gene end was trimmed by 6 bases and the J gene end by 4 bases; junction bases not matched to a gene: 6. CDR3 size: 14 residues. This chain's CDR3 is CASSRGQGGTEAFF. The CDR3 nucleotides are TGTGCCAGCAGCAGGGGACAGGGTGGCACTGAAGCTTTCTTT.

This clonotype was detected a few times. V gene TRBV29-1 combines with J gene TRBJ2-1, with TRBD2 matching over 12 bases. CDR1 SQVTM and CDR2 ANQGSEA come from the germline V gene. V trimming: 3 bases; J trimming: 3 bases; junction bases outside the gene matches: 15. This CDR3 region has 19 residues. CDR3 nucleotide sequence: TGCAGCGTTGAGGGACGGCTAGCGGGAGGGCACCCTCTCTACAATGAGCAGTTCTTC. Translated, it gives CSVEGRLAGGHPLYNEQFF.

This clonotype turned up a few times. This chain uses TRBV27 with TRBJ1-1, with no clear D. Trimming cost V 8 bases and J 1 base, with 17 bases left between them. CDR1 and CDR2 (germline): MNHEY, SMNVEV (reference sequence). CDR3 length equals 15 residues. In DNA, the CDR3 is TGTGCCAGCTATAGGACGGCTTGGAAGAACACTGAAGCTTTCTTT. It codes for CASYRTAWKNTEAFF.

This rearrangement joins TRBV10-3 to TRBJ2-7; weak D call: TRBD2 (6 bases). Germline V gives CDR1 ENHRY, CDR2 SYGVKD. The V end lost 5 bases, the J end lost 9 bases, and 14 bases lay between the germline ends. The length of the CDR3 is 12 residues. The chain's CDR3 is CAISPSGTVQYF. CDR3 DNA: TGTGCCATCAGTCCCTCGGGGACTGTGCAGTACTTC.

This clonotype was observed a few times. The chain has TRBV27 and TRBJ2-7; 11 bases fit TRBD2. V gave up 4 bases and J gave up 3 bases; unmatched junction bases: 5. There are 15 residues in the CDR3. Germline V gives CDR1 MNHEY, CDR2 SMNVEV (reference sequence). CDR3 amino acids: CASSYAGTSGYEQYF. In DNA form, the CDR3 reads TGTGCCAGCAGTTATGCCGGGACTAGCGGCTACGAGCAGTACTTC.

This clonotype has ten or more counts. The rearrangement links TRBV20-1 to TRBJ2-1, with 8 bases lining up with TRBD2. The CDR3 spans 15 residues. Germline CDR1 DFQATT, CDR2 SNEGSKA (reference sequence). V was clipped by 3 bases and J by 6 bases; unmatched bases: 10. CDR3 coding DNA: TGCAGTGCTAGCATGCCGGGACTAGAAACCAATGAGCAGTTCTTC. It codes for CSASMPGLETNEQFF.

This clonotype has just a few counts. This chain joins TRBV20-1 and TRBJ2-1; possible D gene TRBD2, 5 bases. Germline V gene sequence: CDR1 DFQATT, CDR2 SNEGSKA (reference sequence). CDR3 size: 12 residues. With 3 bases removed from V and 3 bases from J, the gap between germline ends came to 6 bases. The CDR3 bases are TGCAGTGCTAGCCGGGGCTACAATGAGCAGTTCTTC. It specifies CSASRGYNEQFF.

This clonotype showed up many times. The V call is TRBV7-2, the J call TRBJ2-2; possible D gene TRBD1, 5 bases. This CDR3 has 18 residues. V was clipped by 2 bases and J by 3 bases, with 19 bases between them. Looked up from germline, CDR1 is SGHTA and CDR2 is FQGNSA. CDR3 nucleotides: TGTGCCAGCAGCTTACGCCTCAGGGCTGGGGTGGACACCGGGGAGCTGTTTTTT. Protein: CASSLRLRAGVDTGELFF.

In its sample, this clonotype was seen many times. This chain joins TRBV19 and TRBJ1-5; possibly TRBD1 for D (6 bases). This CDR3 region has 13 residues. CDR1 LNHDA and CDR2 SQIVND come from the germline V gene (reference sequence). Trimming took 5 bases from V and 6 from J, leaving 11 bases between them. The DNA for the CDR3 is TGTGCCAGTAGTTCACAGGGTCGTCAGCCCCAGCATTTT. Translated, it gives CASSSQGRQPQHF.

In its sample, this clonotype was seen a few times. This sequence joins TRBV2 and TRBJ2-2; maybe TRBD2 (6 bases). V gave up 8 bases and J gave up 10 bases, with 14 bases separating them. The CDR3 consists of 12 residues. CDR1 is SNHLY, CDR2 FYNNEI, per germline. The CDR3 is CASGGDAEELFF. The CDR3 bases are TGTGCCAGCGGAGGGGACGCTGAGGAGCTGTTTTTT. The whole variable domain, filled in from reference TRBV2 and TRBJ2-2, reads EPEVTQTPSHQVTQMGQEVILRCVPISNHLYFYWYRQILGQKVEFLVSFYNNEISEKSEIFDDQFSVERPDGSNFTLKIRSTKLEDSAMYFCASGGDAEELFFGEGSRLTVL.

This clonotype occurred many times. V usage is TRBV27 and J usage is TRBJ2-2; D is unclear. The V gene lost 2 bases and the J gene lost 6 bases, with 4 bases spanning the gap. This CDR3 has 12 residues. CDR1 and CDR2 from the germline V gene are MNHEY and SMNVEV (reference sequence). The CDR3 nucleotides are TGTGCCAGCAGTTTACCCCCCGGGGAGCTGTTTTTT. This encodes CASSLPPGELFF.

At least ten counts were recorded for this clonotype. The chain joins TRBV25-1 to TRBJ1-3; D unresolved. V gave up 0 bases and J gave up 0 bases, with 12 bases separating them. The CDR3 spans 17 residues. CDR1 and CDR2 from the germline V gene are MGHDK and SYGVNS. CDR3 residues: CASSEYVTQSSGNTIYF. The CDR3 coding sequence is TGTGCCAGCAGTGAATATGTCACCCAGAGCTCTGGAAACACCATATATTTT.

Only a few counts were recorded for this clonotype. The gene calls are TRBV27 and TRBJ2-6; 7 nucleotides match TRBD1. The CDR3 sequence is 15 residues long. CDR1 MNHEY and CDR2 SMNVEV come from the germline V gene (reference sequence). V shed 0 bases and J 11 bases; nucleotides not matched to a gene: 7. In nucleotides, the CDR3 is TGTGCCAGCAGTTTATCGATAACTACAGGGGACGTCCTGACTTTC. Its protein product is CASSLSITTGDVLTF.

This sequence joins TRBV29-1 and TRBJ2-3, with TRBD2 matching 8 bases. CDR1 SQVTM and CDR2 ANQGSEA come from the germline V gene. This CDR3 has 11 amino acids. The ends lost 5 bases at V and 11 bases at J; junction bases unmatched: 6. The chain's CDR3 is CSVPTSGQQYF. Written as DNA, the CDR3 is TGCAGCGTTCCCACTAGCGGACAGCAGTATTTT.